The rows below give T cell receptor beta chains drawn from one sample of a study of TIL therapy for anti-PD-1-resistant metastatic lung cancer. The method was immunoSEQ multiplex PCR; TCRdb's version includes in-frame clones alone and lacks a portion of them. The table shows about 50,000 clones, with about three quarters occurring only once. Sequences were derived from tumor tissue, sampled at baseline. The receptors stem from a person aged 25-80 years with non-small cell lung cancer. The CDR3 runs from the conserved cysteine through the conserved F or W. A D gene is named only where the DNA matches it firmly. Clone size is given for some rows only: seen once, a few or many times, or a class if the clone is expanded.

size	D	V	J	DNA	CDR3
-	TRBD1	TRBV19	TRBJ1-6	TGTGCCAGTAGAATCGACAGGGTTAATTCACCCCTCCACTTT	CASRIDRVNSPLHF
few	-	TRBV27	TRBJ2-2	TGTGCCAGCAGTTCGCTCGGGGAGCTGTTTTTT	CASSSLGELFF
few	-	TRBV7-7	TRBJ1-4	TGTGCTAGCAGCCGAGACAGCGTTAATGAAAAACTGTTTTTT	CASSRDSVNEKLFF
-	-	TRBV6-1	TRBJ2-1	TGTGCCAGCCTGGACGAAGGGGACAATGAGCAGTTCTTC	CASLDEGDNEQFF
-	-	TRBV5-4	TRBJ2-1	TGTGCCAGCAGCTTGGCAGCGAGCTCCTACAATGAGCAGTTCTTC	CASSLAASSYNEQFF
few	TRBD1	TRBV27	TRBJ1-2	TGTGCCAGCAGGGACAGGGGGCATAGCTATGGCTACACCTTC	CASRDRGHSYGYTF
-	-	TRBV6-6	TRBJ2-5	TGTGCCAGCAGTTACAAACCGCGCGAGACCCAGTACTTC	CASSYKPRETQYF
-	-	TRBV7-6	TRBJ2-5	TGTGCCAGCAGCTCCCTGCTAACGGAGACCCAGTACTTC	CASSSLLTETQYF
-	-	TRBV2	TRBJ1-2	TGTGCCAGCAGTGAAGGATCCCAGGGCTACACCTTC	CASSEGSQGYTF
few	-	TRBV28	TRBJ2-7	TGTGCCAGCAGTTTATCGGCAGGCGAGCAGTACTTC	CASSLSAGEQYF
-	-	TRBV6-5	TRBJ1-6	TGTGCCAGCAGTTACAGTTACATGGCACCCCTCCACTTT	CASSYSYMAPLHF
-	-	TRBV7-8	TRBJ2-7	TGTGCCAGCAGCTTATACGCAGCCTCCTACGAGCAGTACTTC	CASSLYAASYEQYF
-	TRBD1	TRBV2	TRBJ1-3	TGTGCCAGCAGCACGACAGGGGCTGGAAACACCATATATTTT	CASSTTGAGNTIYF
-	-	TRBV29-1	TRBJ1-2	TGCAGCGTTGAAGGTCTAGAATCAGGGGATGGCTACACCTTC	CSVEGLESGDGYTF
few	TRBD2	TRBV4-2	TRBJ2-1	TGTGCCAGCAGCCAAGAGGGACTAGCGGTTTACAATGAGCAGTTCTTC	CASSQEGLAVYNEQFF
-	-	TRBV30	TRBJ1-4	TGTGCCTGGAGTGTACCCGGTGGTTCCGAAAAACTGTTTTTT	CAWSVPGGSEKLFF
-	-	TRBV10-2	TRBJ1-3	TGCGCCAGCGGATTAGGGTCTTATGGAAACACCATATATTTT	CASGLGSYGNTIYF
-	-	TRBV4-1	TRBJ1-2	TGCGCCAGCAGCCAACCTCCCCCGGGACAACACTATGGCTACACCTTC	CASSQPPPGQHYGYTF
-	-	TRBV14	TRBJ2-5	TGTGCCAGCAGCGGAGGAGTTAAGGGGACCCAGTACTTC	CASSGGVKGTQYF
-	TRBD2	TRBV4-1	TRBJ2-1	TGCGCCAGCAGCCAGAGACTAGCGGGAGGCTACAATGAGCAGTTCTTC	CASSQRLAGGYNEQFF
-	TRBD2	TRBV7-8	TRBJ2-1	TGTGCCAGCAGCTTAGTTCTAGCGGGAGCGGGGGAGCAGTTCTTC	CASSLVLAGAGEQFF
-	-	TRBV5-1	TRBJ2-1	TGCGCCAGCAGCTTGACGGGCCTTAGAGCCAATGAGCAGTTCTTC	CASSLTGLRANEQFF
-	-	TRBV28	TRBJ1-3	TGTGCCAGCACTCTGGGGGGGATCTCTGGAAACACCATATATTTT	CASTLGGISGNTIYF
medium-sized	-	TRBV18	TRBJ1-1	TGTGCCAGCTCACGTGAGGCCCCGAACACTGAAGCTTTCTTT	CASSREAPNTEAFF
-	-	TRBV28	TRBJ2-3	TGTGCCAGCTTTTTTCCAGATACGCAGTATTTT	CASFFPDTQYF
-	-	TRBV28	TRBJ1-5	TGTGCCAGCAGTTTCGTCGGATCAAGCAATCAGCCCCAGCATTTT	CASSFVGSSNQPQHF
-	TRBD2	TRBV19	TRBJ2-5	TGTGCCAGTAGTATTACGGCTAGCGGGAGGTTAGAGACCCAGTACTTC	CASSITASGRLETQYF
many	-	TRBV27	TRBJ2-7	TGTGCCAGCAGTTTGGGACCCCACGGGAATTACGAGCAGTACTTC	CASSLGPHGNYEQYF
-	-	TRBV18	TRBJ2-7	TGTGCCAGCTCACCACCAACAGGGAAAATCATATCCTACGAGCAGTACTTC	CASSPPTGKIISYEQYF
-	-	TRBV28	TRBJ2-1	TGTGCCAGCAGTTCCCCACAGGGAAAAAGGGAGCAGTTCTTC	CASSSPQGKREQFF
-	TRBD2	TRBV7-6	TRBJ2-1	TGTGCCAGCAGCTTAGATGAACTAGCGGCCTCCAATGAGCAGTTCTTC	CASSLDELAASNEQFF
-	-	TRBV12-5	TRBJ1-1	TGTGCTAGTTCCAGACCCTACACTGAAGCTTTCTTT	CASSRPYTEAFF
-	-	TRBV9	TRBJ1-3	TGTGCCAGCAGCGTAGAGGCAGACTCTGGAAACACCATATATTTT	CASSVEADSGNTIYF
few	TRBD1	TRBV28	TRBJ1-2	TGTGCCAGCAGACAAGACAGGGCGGGCTATGGCTACACCTTC	CASRQDRAGYGYTF
-	-	TRBV6-4	TRBJ2-2	TGTGCCAGCAGCCCAGGGGGGGACGGCACCGGGGAGCTGTTTTTT	CASSPGGDGTGELFF
-	-	TRBV6-1	TRBJ2-3	TGTGCCAGCAGTGAATGGGATACGCAGTATTTT	CASSEWDTQYF
-	-	TRBV7-2	TRBJ2-7	TGTGCCAGCAGCTTAGGGGTGGTATACGAGCAGTACTTC	CASSLGVVYEQYF
once	-	TRBV9	TRBJ2-3	TGTGCCAGCAGCCCAGAAGGGTTATCCACAGATACGCAGTATTTT	CASSPEGLSTDTQYF
-	-	TRBV6-5	TRBJ2-1	TGTGCCAGCAGTTACTCGACAGTCTGGGGTGAGCAGTTCTTC	CASSYSTVWGEQFF
few	TRBD1	TRBV15	TRBJ1-1	TGTGCCACCAGCAGACCGGGACAGGGATTAATCACTGAAGCTTTCTTT	CATSRPGQGLITEAFF
-	-	TRBV15	TRBJ1-1	TGTGCCACCAGCAGAGACGGGGTAAGGGCTGAAGCTTTCTTT	CATSRDGVRAEAFF
-	-	TRBV4-1	TRBJ2-7	TGCGCCAGCACCCTAGGTGGGGGGGCGTACGAGCAGTACTTC	CASTLGGGAYEQYF
few	-	TRBV5-1	TRBJ1-1	TGCGCCAGCAGCTTGGAGTCAGGGATGAACACTGAAGCTTTCTTT	CASSLESGMNTEAFF
-	-	TRBV7-9	TRBJ1-2	TGTGCCAGCTTAGAGAGGGGTCGCGATGGCTACACCTTC	CASLERGRDGYTF
-	-	TRBV7-6	TRBJ2-3	TGTGCCAGCAGCTTAGCGGCCCTTAGCGGAGGGGGCACAGATACGCAGTATTTT	CASSLAALSGGGTDTQYF
-	-	TRBV5-1	TRBJ2-3	TGCGCCAGCAGCAACGGGATCTGGAGCGTTGAGGATACGCAGTATTTT	CASSNGIWSVEDTQYF
few	-	TRBV5-4	TRBJ1-5	TGTGCCAGCAGCGCGGGACGGAATCAGCCCCAGCATTTT	CASSAGRNQPQHF
-	TRBD2	TRBV6-4	TRBJ2-3	TGTGCCAGCAGTGACTCGGGCGGGGGGGCCTCAGATACGCAGTATTTT	CASSDSGGGASDTQYF
once	-	TRBV6-5	TRBJ2-3	TGTGCCAGCAGGCCCCCGGGGCTCACAGATACGCAGTATTTT	CASRPPGLTDTQYF
few	-	TRBV6-1	TRBJ1-6	TGTGCCAGCAGTGTAAACAGTAATTCACCCCTCCACTTT	CASSVNSNSPLHF
-	TRBD1	TRBV6-1	TRBJ1-1	TGTGCCAGCGGGGGGACAGGGCGGACTGAAGCTTTCTTT	CASGGTGRTEAFF
-	-	TRBV19	TRBJ2-7	TGTGCCAGTAGTATAGAATCCAGGGGACCCTACGAGCAGTACTTC	CASSIESRGPYEQYF
many	-	TRBV19	TRBJ2-6	TGTGCCAGTAGGTATAGGTCAGTTGGCTCCTCTGGGGCCAACGTCCTGACTTTC	CASRYRSVGSSGANVLTF
-	-	TRBV19	TRBJ1-1	TGTGCCAGTAGTTCCCGGGACACCACTGAAGCTTTCTTT	CASSSRDTTEAFF